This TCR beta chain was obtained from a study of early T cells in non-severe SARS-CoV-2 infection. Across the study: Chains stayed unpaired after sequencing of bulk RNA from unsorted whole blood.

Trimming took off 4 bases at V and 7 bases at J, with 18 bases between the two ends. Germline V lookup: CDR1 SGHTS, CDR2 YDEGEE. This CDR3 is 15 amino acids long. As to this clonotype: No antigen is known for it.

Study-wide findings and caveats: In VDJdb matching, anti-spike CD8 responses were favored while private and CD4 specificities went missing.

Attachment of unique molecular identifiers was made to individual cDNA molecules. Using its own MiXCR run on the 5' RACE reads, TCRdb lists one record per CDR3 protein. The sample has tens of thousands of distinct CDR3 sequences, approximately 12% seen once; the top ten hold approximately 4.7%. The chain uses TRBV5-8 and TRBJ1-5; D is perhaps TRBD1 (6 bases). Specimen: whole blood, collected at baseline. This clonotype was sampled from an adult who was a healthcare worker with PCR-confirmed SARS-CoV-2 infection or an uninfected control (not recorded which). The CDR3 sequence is CASSGSTGKGQPQHF. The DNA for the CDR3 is TGTGCCAGCAGCGGCAGCACAGGGAAGGGGCAGCCCCAGCATTTT.